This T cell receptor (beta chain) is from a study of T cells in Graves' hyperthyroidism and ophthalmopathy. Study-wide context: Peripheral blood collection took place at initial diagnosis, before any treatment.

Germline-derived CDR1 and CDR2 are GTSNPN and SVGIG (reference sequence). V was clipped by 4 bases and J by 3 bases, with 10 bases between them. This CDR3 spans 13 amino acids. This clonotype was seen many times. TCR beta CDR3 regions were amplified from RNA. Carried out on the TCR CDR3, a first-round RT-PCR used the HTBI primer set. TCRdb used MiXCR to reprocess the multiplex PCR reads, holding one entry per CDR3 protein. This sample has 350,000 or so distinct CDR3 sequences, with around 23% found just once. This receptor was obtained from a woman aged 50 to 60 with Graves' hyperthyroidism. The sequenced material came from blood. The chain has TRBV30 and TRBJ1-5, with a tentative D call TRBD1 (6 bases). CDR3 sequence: CAWKQGNNQPQHF. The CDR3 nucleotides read TGTGCCTGGAAACAGGGCAACAATCAGCCCCAGCATTTT.